This T cell receptor (beta chain) originates from a study of T cells after yellow fever vaccination. Study-wide context: Low-cell-number fractions were prepared with SMART-Seq v4 Ultra Low Input. Whole-study results and caveats: Abundant clonotypes (contaminants from the bulk population) could be present in FACS-sorted repertoires. Post-booster samples contained most primary-vaccination clones (approximately 96% CD4, approximately 88% CD8).

As for this clonotype: The antigen remains undetermined.

V was cut by 7 bases and J by 1 base, with 11 bases left in between. Germline-derived CDR1 and CDR2 are SGHVS and FNYEAQ. CDR3 size: 13 residues. TCR cDNA was made by 5'RACE template switching, adding a universal primer site and UMIs. One entry per CDR3 protein, called by TCRdb with MiXCR from the 5' RACE reads. The sample records approximately 93,000 distinct CDR3 sequences, 5.8% being singletons. Sequencing used CD8+ T cells sorted from PBMCs, obtained 10 days after the yellow fever booster vaccination. This receptor was taken from a man aged 18 to 30 who received the YFV17D yellow fever vaccine. The chain carries TRBV7-6 and TRBJ2-7; D is ambiguous. CDR3 sequence (DNA): TGTGCCAGCAACCGTCTGGGGTCCTACGAGCAGTACTTC. This gives the protein CASNRLGSYEQYF. Drawing the rest from reference TRBV7-6 and TRBJ2-7, the complete variable domain is GAGVSQSPRYKVTKRGQDVALRCDPISGHVSLYWYRQALGQGPEFLTYFNYEAQQDKSGLPNDRFSAERPEGSISTLTIQRTEQRDSAMYRCASNRLGSYEQYFGPGTRLTVT.